These 10 T cell receptor beta chains were all obtained from the same sample, sequenced in a study of cytomegalovirus exposure and HLA in healthy donors. Amplification used 60 Vbeta primers and 13 Jbeta primers. Assay: immunoSEQ multiplex PCR; the TCRdb copy retains only in-frame clones and omits some. The profile shows 100,000 to 150,000 clones, around four fifths of them singletons. Sequencing was done on a sample of PBMCs. The receptors originated from a young man in good health and CMV-seropositive.

V usage is TRBV2 and J usage is TRBJ1-2; D is possibly TRBD1 (6 bases). The CDR3 loop spans 15 amino acids. V lost 2 bases, J lost 4 bases, and 14 bases lay in between. Per the germline V gene, CDR1 is SNHLY and CDR2 is FYNNEI. The CDR3 DNA follows: TGTGCCAGCAGTGAACTAGGGGGGGTCGGCTATGGCTACACCTTC. Translated, it gives CASSELGGVGYGYTF.

The chain recombines TRBV9 with TRBJ2-6; D is uncertain. V was clipped by 5 bases and J by 0 bases, with 6 bases between them. The CDR3 sequence is 14 residues long. Germline V CDR1 and CDR2: SGDLS, YYNGEE. The CDR3 spells CASSRSSGANVLTF. The CDR3 DNA follows: TGTGCCAGCAGTCGGTCCTCTGGGGCCAACGTCCTGACTTTC.

This rearrangement joins TRBV11-2 to TRBJ2-5, with D maybe TRBD1 (6 bases). The V end was cut by 5 bases, the J end by 0 bases, with 13 bases between. Germline V gives CDR1 SGHAT, CDR2 FQNNGV. This CDR3 is built from 15 residues. The CDR3 DNA reads TGTGCCAGCAGCCATACAGGGTTTTACCAAGAGACCCAGTACTTC. Translation gives CASSHTGFYQETQYF.

Note on this clone: Different DNA sequences within this sample yield the same CDR3. The chain employs TRBV27 and TRBJ2-2; D unresolved. Deletions cut 5 bases from V and 2 bases from J, with 9 bases between. The CDR3 sequence is 14 residues long. CDR1 and CDR2 from the germline V gene are MNHEY and SMNVEV (reference sequence). The CDR3 DNA sequence: TGTGCCAGCAGTCCCGGTCAAAACACCGGGGAGCTGTTTTTT. Its protein product is CASSPGQNTGELFF.

Only a few counts were recorded for this clone. This chain links TRBV18 with TRBJ2-6, with D perhaps matching TRBD1 (6 bases). CDR3 length: 15 amino acids. V was shortened by 0 bases and J by 6 bases, with 9 bases between the two germline ends. Germline V gives CDR1 KGHSH, CDR2 LQKENI. CDR3 in DNA: TGTGCCAGCTCACCACCGTCAGGGGCGGCCAACGTCCTGACTTTC. This translates into CASSPPSGAANVLTF.

This chain joins TRBV7-6 and TRBJ2-2, with TRBD1 matching 9 bases. This CDR3 has 16 residues. The J segment lost 6 bases and the V segment lost 5 bases, leaving 10 bases of the junction unmatched. The germline CDR1 and CDR2 sequences are SGHVS and FNYEAQ. Written as DNA, the CDR3 is TGTGCCAGCAGCCCACCGGGACAGGGAATTTCCGGGGAGCTGTTTTTT. It is translated as CASSPPGQGISGELFF. Combining the CDR3 with reference TRBV7-6 and TRBJ2-2 gives the whole variable domain GAGVSQSPRYKVTKRGQDVALRCDPISGHVSLYWYRQALGQGPEFLTYFNYEAQQDKSGLPNDRFSAERPEGSISTLTIQRTEQRDSAMYRCASSPPGQGISGELFFGEGSRLTVL.

The rearrangement links TRBV18 to TRBJ2-7; no clear D gene. CDR3 length equals 13 residues. V lost 0 bases to trimming and J lost 7 bases, with 10 bases between them. Germline V CDR1 and CDR2: KGHSH, LQKENI. The CDR3 protein is CASSPPVGEEQYF. The CDR3 DNA is TGTGCCAGCTCACCACCGGTTGGAGAAGAGCAGTACTTC.

On this clone: The junction differs from germline at one of its ends, possibly a read error. The chain couples TRBV9 to TRBJ1-1; TRBD1 might be the D (6 bases). Germline CDR1 and CDR2: SGDLS and YYNGEE. The CDR3 totals 15 residues. The CDR3 loop reads CASSAEGVLYTEAFF. The CDR3 DNA reads as TGTGCCAGCAGCGCTGAGGGGGTCCTCTACACTGAAGCTTTTTTT. Drawing the rest from reference TRBV9 and TRBJ1-1, the complete variable domain is DSGVTQTPKHLITATGQRVTLRCSPRSGDLSVYWYQQSLDQGLQFLIQYYNGEERAKGNILERFSAQQFPDLHSELNLSSLELGDSALYFCASSAEGVLYTEAFFGQGTRLTVV.

V gene TRBV19 combines with J gene TRBJ2-5; 10 nucleotides match TRBD1. Germline V gene sequence: CDR1 LNHDA, CDR2 SQIVND (reference sequence). After removal of 7 bases from V and 2 bases from J, the junction contained 1 base not matched to a gene. This CDR3 is built from 13 residues. CDR3 in DNA: TGTGCCAGTAAGGGACAGGGGCAAGAGACCCAGTACTTC. Translation gives CASKGQGQETQYF.

This clone was picked up a small number of times. This chain links TRBV30 with TRBJ1-4, with D possibly TRBD1 on 5 matching bases. This CDR3 comprises 13 residues. Per germline, CDR1 GTSNPN and CDR2 SVGIG (reference sequence). The V and J ends lost 5 bases and 4 bases respectively, with 11 bases between them. CDR3 sequence reads: CAWGQEINEKLFF. CDR3 DNA: TGTGCCTGGGGACAAGAGATTAATGAAAAACTGTTTTTT. Variable domain in full (rest from reference TRBV30 and TRBJ1-4): SQTIHQWPATLVQPVGSPLSLECTVEGTSNPNLYWYRQAAGRGLQLLFYSVGIGQISSEVPQNLSASRPQDRQFILSSKKLLLSDSGFYLCAWGQEINEKLFFGSGTQLSVL.